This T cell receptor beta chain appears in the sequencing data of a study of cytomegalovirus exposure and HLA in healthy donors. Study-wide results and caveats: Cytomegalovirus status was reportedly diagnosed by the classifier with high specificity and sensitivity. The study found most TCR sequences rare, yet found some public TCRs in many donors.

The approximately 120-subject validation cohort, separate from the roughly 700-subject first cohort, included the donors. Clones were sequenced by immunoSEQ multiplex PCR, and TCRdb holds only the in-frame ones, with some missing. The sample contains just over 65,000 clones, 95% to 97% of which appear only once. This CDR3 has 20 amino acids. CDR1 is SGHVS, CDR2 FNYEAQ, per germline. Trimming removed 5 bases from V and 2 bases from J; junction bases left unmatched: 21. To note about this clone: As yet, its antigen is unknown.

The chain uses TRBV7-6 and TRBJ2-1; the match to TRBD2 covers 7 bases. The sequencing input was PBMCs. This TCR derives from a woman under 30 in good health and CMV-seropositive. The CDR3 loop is CASSARPMTRLAAPYNEQFF. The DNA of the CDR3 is TGTGCCAGCAGCGCACGACCTATGACTCGTCTAGCGGCACCCTACAATGAGCAGTTCTTC.